The clone carrying this TCR beta chain was recorded only once. Its target is not known. These data belong to a study of pediatric ulcerative colitis. General observations from the study: Blood-rectal clonal overlap within each person was significantly higher in ulcerative colitis patients than controls.

CDR3 length: 17 amino acids. CDR1 is SGHTA, CDR2 FQGNSA, per germline. Trimming took 6 bases from V and 1 from J, leaving 21 bases between them. Generated by immunoSEQ multiplex PCR, the TCRdb table keeps only in-frame clones and is missing some. Here the sample spans about 64,000 clones, around 80% being singletons. V usage is TRBV7-2 and J usage is TRBJ1-1, with D possibly being TRBD1 (6 bases). Material: blood. The TCR comes from a boy between 10 and 17 years old with moderate ulcerative colitis. This CDR3 reads CASSRRRNQGSNTEAFF. DNA for the CDR3: TGTGCCAGCAGTCGTCGACGAAACCAGGGGTCGAACACTGAAGCTTTCTTT.